Below are 15 T cell receptor beta chains sequenced from a single sample in a study of cytomegalovirus exposure and HLA in healthy donors. Primers included in the PCR were 60 Vbeta and 13 Jbeta primers. Clones were read by immunoSEQ multiplex PCR, and TCRdb kept only the in-frame ones, dropping some. The sample has some 99,000 clones, less than 80% seen once. The sequenced sample was PBMCs. These receptors came from a woman aged 50 to 60 in good health and CMV-seropositive.

DNA for the CDR3: TGTGCCAGCAGTGTAATGGTCTCGCGAACTAGCACAGATACGCAGTATTTT. This translates into CASSVMVSRTSTDTQYF. The V call is TRBV7-8, the J call TRBJ2-3, with D unclear. CDR3 length equals 17 residues. Germline V CDR1 and CDR2: SGHVS, FQNEAQ. Trimming removed 6 bases at V and 0 bases at J, with 19 bases between.

This clone appeared a few times. The chain couples TRBV15 to TRBJ2-7; 8 bases are a match to TRBD1. The V gene's germline CDR1 is LNHNV and CDR2 YYDKDF (reference sequence). V dropped 5 bases and J dropped 4; count of bases not matched to a gene: 7. There are 14 residues in the CDR3. CDR3 region: CATSSRGLGYEQYF. CDR3 nucleotide sequence: TGTGCCACCAGCTCCAGGGGGCTCGGGTACGAGCAGTACTTC.

The V call is TRBV7-2, the J call TRBJ1-1; no clear D. Trimming shortened V by 1 base and J by 1 base, and 7 bases separated the two germline ends. Germline V lookup: CDR1 SGHTA, CDR2 FQGNSA. The length of the CDR3 is 14 residues. CDR3 in DNA: TGTGCCAGCAGCTTAGGGCTCTGGAACACTGAAGCTTTCTTT. This gives the protein CASSLGLWNTEAFF.

The chain combines TRBV10-3 with TRBJ2-6; 14 bases align to TRBD2. The junction had 2 bases not matched to a gene; V was cut back by 4 bases and J by 0 bases. CDR1 and CDR2 (germline): ENHRY, SYGVKD. This CDR3 spans 18 amino acids. The CDR3 DNA is TGTGCCATCAGTGGGGGACTAGCGGGGGACTCTGGGGCCAACGTCCTGACTTTC. Protein product: CAISGGLAGDSGANVLTF.

The chain uses TRBV5-6 and TRBJ2-1; D remains ambiguous. Germline-derived CDR1 and CDR2 are SGHDT and YYEEEE. This CDR3 is 15 amino acids long. With 1 base removed from V and 0 bases from J, the gap between germline ends came to 8 bases. CDR3 nucleotide sequence: TGTGCCAGCAGCTTGATCTCGGGCTCCTACAATGAGCAGTTCTTC. The encoded protein is CASSLISGSYNEQFF.

J is TRBJ2-4 and V is TRBV2, with 8 bases matching TRBD1. This CDR3 region has 17 residues. The ends lost 5 bases at V and 0 bases at J; junction bases unmatched: 9. The V gene's germline CDR1 is SNHLY and CDR2 FYNNEI. The DNA for the CDR3 is TGTGCCAGCAGTCCCAGGGGGCAGCCCAGAGCCAAAAACATTCAGTACTTC. Translated: CASSPRGQPRAKNIQYF.

Here the CDR3 reads CASSLTLWDTDEAFF. CDR3 nucleotides: TGTGCCAGCAGCTTGACGCTCTGGGACACCGATGAAGCTTTCTTT. V gene TRBV5-5 combines with J gene TRBJ1-1, with TRBD1 as a possible D gene (6 bases). The CDR3 is 15 amino acids. Trimming shortened V by 1 base and J by 7 bases, and 17 bases separated the two germline ends. Germline CDR1 SGHKS, CDR2 YYEKEE (reference sequence).

The chain recombines TRBV25-1 with TRBJ2-4; perhaps TRBD2 as D (5 bases). Germline CDR1 MGHDK, CDR2 SYGVNS. Trimming cost V 8 bases and J 9 bases, with 14 bases left between them. This CDR3 comprises 12 residues. The CDR3 nucleotides read TGTGCCAGCGGAGGACCCGGAGGCATTCAGTACTTC. It yields the protein CASGGPGGIQYF.

This chain uses TRBV2 with TRBJ1-5, with no clear D. Germline CDR1 is SNHLY and CDR2 is FYNNEI. The CDR3 has 13 amino acids. The ends were cut back, 8 bases at V and 6 bases at J, with 14 bases in the middle. The CDR3 nucleotides read TGTGCCAGCGCCGGGGAAGCCGGTCAGCCCCAGCATTTT. This gives the protein CASAGEAGQPQHF. Drawing the rest from reference TRBV2 and TRBJ1-5, the complete variable domain is EPEVTQTPSHQVTQMGQEVILRCVPISNHLYFYWYRQILGQKVEFLVSFYNNEISEKSEIFDDQFSVERPDGSNFTLKIRSTKLEDSAMYFCASAGEAGQPQHFGDGTRLSIL.

CDR3 region: CASSPRGHVNTEAFF. The CDR3 nucleotides are TGTGCCAGCAGCCCCAGGGGGCACGTGAACACTGAAGCTTTCTTT. The genes are TRBV9 and TRBJ1-1; 8 bases align to TRBD1. CDR3 size: 15 residues. V shed 4 bases, J shed 0 bases, and the junction held 5 bases outside the gene matches. Germline V lookup: CDR1 SGDLS, CDR2 YYNGEE.

This rearrangement joins TRBV5-6 to TRBJ2-1; D perhaps matches TRBD2 (5 bases). Trimming took off 4 bases at V and 2 bases at J, with 16 bases between the two ends. This CDR3 has 16 residues. Germline V gene data show CDR1 as SGHDT and CDR2 as YYEEEE. Here the CDR3 reads CASSTPGGGPYNEQFF. The CDR3 nucleotides are TGTGCCAGCAGCACCCCGGGCGGAGGCCCCTACAATGAGCAGTTCTTC.

This clone occurred once. This chain uses TRBV6-4 with TRBJ1-1; TRBD1 might be the D (6 bases). Germline loops: CDR1 MRHNA, CDR2 SNTAGT. V dropped 1 base and J dropped 0 bases, with 9 bases sitting between them. This CDR3 spans 15 amino acids. The CDR3, as DNA: TGTGCCAGCAGTGACTTGGGGGCTCTGAACACTGAAGCTTTCTTT. It specifies CASSDLGALNTEAFF.

The chain combines TRBV21-1 with TRBJ1-6; the table calls TRBD1, which could not be checked here. TRBV21-1 is shown as a pseudogene. CDR3 size: 15 residues. The CDR3 DNA sequence: TGTGCCAGCAGCCTACGACAGAAGAGTAATTCACCCCTCCACTTT. Translated: CASSLRQKSNSPLHF.

The rearrangement joins TRBV7-3 to TRBJ2-7, with D possibly matching TRBD1 (6 bases). Germline V gives CDR1 SGHTA, CDR2 FQGTGA. Trimming left V 5 bases short and J 5 bases short, with 16 bases between. The length of the CDR3 is 14 residues. CDR3 region: CASSPQGGSDEQYF. In nucleotides, the CDR3 is TGTGCCAGCAGCCCTCAAGGGGGTTCGGACGAGCAGTACTTC.

The rearrangement joins TRBV11-2 to TRBJ2-1; no firm D call. V was pared by 2 bases and J by 2 bases, with 10 bases between. This CDR3 is built from 15 residues. CDR1 is SGHAT, CDR2 FQNNGV, per germline. This CDR3 is CASSLLSLAYNEQFF. The DNA of the CDR3 is TGTGCCAGCAGCTTACTTAGTCTAGCCTACAATGAGCAGTTCTTC. Drawing the rest from reference TRBV11-2 and TRBJ2-1, the complete variable domain is EAGVAQSPRYKIIEKRQSVAFWCNPISGHATLYWYQQILGQGPKLLIQFQNNGVVDDSQLPKDRFSAERLKGVDSTLKIQPAKLEDSAVYLCASSLLSLAYNEQFFGPGTRLTVL.